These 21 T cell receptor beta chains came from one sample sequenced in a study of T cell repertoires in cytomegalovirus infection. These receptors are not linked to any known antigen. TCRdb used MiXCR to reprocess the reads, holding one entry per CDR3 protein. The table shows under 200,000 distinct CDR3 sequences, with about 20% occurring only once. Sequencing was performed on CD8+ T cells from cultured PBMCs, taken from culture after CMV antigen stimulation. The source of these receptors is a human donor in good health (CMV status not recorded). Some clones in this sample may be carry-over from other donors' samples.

CDR3 DNA: TGTGCCAGCAGCGAATACACGATCCAATCGAACACCGGGGAGCTGTTTTTT. Its protein is CASSEYTIQSNTGELFF. The V call is TRBV2, the J call TRBJ2-2; D uncertain. The CDR3 length is 17 residues. Germline V CDR1 and CDR2: SNHLY, FYNNEI. Trimming removed 6 bases from V and 0 bases from J, with 17 bases in between.

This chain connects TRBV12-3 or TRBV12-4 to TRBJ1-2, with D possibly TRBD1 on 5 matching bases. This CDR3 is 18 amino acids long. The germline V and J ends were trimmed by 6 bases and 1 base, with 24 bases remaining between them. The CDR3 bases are TGTGCCAGCAGCCCCCGGGGCGGCAGAGAAACTTTTAACTATGGCTACACCTTC. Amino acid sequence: CASSPRGGRETFNYGYTF.

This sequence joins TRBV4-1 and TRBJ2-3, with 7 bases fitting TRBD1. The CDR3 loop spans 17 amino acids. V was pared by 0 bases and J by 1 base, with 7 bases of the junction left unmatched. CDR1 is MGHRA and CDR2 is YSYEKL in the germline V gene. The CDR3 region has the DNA TGCGCCAGCAGCCAAGACCCACAGGGGTCCCGCACAGATACGCAGTATTTT. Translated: CASSQDPQGSRTDTQYF.

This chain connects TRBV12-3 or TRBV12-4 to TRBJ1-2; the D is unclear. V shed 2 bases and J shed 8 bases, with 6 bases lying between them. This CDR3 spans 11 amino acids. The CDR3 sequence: CASSLSWGYTF. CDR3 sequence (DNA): TGTGCCAGCAGTTTATCGTGGGGCTACACCTTC.

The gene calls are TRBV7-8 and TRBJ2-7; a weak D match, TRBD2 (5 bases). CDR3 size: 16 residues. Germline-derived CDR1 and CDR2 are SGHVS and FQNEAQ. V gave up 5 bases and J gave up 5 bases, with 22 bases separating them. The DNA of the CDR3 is TGTGCCAGCAGCCCTCCAACTGGCGGAGGTTTCCACGAGCAGTACTTC. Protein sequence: CASSPPTGGGFHEQYF. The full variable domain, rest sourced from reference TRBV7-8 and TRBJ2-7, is GAGVSQSPRYKVAKRGQDVALRCDPISGHVSLFWYQQALGQGPEFLTYFQNEAQLDKSGLPSDRFFAERPEGSVSTLKIQRTQQEDSAVYLCASSPPTGGGFHEQYFGPGTRLTVT.

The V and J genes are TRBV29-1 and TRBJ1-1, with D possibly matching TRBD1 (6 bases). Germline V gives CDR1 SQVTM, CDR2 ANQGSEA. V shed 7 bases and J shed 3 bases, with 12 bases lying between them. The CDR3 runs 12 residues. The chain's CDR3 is CSAMQGYTEAFF. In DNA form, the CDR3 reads TGCAGCGCCATGCAGGGGTACACTGAAGCTTTCTTT.

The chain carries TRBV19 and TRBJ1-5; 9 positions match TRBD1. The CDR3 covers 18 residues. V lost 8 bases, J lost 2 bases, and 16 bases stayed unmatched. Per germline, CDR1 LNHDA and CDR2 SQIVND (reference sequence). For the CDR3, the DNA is TGTGCCAGTTCTCTCCGGGACAGGGTAACGAGGGGCAATCAGCCCCAGCATTTT. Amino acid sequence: CASSLRDRVTRGNQPQHF.

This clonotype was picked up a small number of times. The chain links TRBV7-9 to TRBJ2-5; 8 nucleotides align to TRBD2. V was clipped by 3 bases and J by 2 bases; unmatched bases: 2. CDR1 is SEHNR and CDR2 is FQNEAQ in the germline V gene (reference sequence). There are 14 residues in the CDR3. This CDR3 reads CASSFGGGQETQYF. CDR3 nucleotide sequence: TGTGCCAGCAGCTTCGGGGGGGGTCAAGAGACCCAGTACTTC.

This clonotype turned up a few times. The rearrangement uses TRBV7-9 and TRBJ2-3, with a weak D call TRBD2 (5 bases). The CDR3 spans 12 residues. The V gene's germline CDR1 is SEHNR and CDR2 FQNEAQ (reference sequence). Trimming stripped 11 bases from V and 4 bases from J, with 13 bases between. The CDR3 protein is CALDGEPDTQYF. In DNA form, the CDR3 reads TGTGCCCTCGACGGGGAACCAGATACGCAGTATTTT.

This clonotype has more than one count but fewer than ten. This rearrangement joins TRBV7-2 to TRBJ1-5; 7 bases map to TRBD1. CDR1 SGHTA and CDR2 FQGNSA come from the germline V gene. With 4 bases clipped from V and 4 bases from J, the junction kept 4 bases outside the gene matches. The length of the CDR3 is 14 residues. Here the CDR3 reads CASSYGTDNQPQHF. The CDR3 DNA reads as TGTGCCAGCAGCTACGGGACAGATAATCAGCCCCAGCATTTT.

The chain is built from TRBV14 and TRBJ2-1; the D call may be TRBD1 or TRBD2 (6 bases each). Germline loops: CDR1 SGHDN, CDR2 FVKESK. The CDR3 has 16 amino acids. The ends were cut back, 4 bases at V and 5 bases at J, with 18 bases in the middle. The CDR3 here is CASSLLWRGEDNEQFF. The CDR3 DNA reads TGTGCCAGCAGCCTCCTGTGGAGGGGGGAGGACAATGAGCAGTTCTTC.

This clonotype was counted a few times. The CDR3 loop is CASRDLQGVIDQPQHF. The CDR3 DNA reads as TGTGCCAGCAGAGACCTACAGGGGGTAATAGATCAGCCCCAGCATTTT. V usage is TRBV6-2 or TRBV6-3 and J usage is TRBJ1-5; 8 bases fit TRBD1. Germline assignment: CDR1 MNHEY and CDR2 SVGEGT. This CDR3 has 16 amino acids. V lost 6 bases and J lost 5; bases outside the gene matches: 12.

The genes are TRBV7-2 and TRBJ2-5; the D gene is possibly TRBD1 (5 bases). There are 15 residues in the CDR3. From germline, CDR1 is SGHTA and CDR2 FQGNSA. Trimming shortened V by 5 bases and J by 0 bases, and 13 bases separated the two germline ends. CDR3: CASSHLTAYQETQYF. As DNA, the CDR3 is TGTGCCAGCAGCCACCTGACAGCGTACCAAGAGACCCAGTACTTC.

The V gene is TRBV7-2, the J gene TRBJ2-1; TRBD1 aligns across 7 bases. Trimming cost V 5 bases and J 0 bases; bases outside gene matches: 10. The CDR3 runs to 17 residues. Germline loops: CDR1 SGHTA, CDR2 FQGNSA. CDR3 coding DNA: TGTGCCAGCAGCGCCGAAGGGGGCCTTAGCTCCTACAATGAGCAGTTCTTC. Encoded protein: CASSAEGGLSSYNEQFF.

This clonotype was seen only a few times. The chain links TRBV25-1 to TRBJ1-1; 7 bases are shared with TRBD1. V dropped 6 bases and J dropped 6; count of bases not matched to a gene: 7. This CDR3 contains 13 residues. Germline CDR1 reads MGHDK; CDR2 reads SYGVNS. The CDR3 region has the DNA TGTGCCAGCAGAGGGGGCTCCGGCGCTGAAGCTTTCTTT. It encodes CASRGGSGAEAFF.

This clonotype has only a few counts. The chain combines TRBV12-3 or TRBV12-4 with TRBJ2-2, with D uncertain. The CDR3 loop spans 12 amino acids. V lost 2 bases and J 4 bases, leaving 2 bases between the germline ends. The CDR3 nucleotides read TGTGCCAGCAGTTTAACCACCGGGGAGCTGTTTTTT. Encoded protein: CASSLTTGELFF.

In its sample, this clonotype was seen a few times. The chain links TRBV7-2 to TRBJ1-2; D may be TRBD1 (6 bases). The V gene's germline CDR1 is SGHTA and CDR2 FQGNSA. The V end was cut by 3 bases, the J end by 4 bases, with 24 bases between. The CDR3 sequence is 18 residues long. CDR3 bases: TGTGCCAGCAGCTTGAAGTGGGACATCTCACCCCTTAGCTATGGCTACACCTTC. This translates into CASSLKWDISPLSYGYTF.

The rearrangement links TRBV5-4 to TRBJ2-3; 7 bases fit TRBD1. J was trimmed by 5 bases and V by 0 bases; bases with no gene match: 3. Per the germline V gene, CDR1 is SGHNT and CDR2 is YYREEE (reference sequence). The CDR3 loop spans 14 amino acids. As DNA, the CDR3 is TGTGCCAGCAGCTTGGAGGGGGCGGTAGATACGCAGTATTTT. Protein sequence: CASSLEGAVDTQYF.

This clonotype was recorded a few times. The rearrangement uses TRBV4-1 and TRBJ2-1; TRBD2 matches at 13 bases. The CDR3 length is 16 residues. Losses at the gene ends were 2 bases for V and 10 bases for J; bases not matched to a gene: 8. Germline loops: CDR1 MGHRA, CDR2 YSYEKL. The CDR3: CASSQSTSGGAGEQFF. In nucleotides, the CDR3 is TGCGCCAGCAGCCAAAGCACTAGCGGGGGGGCAGGGGAGCAGTTCTTC.

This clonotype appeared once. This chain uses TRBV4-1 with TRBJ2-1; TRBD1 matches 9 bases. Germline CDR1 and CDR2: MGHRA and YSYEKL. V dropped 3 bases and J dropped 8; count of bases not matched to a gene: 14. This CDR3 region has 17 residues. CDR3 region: CASSHPREQGAWDEQFF. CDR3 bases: TGCGCCAGCAGCCACCCAAGGGAACAGGGGGCTTGGGATGAGCAGTTCTTC.

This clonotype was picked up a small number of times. CDR3 region: CSVERNEQFF. The CDR3 bases are TGCAGCGTTGAACGCAATGAGCAGTTCTTC. The chain employs TRBV29-1 and TRBJ2-1; D remains unclear. From germline, CDR1 is SQVTM and CDR2 ANQGSEA. V lost 2 bases and J lost 6, with 2 bases in between. The CDR3 runs to 10 residues.